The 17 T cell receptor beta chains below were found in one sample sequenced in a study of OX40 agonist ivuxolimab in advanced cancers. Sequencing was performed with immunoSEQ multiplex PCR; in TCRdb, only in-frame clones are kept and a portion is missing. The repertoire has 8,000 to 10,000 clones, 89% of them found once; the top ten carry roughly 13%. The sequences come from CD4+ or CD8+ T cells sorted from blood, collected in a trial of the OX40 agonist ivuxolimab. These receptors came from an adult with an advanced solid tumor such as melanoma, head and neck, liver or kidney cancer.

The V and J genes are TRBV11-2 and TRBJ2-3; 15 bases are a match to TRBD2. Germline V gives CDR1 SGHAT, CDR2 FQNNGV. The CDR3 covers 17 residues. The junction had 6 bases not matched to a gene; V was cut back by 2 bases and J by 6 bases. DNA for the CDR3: TGTGCCAGCAGCTTAACCGGACTAGCGGGAGGGGTGGATACGCAGTATTTT. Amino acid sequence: CASSLTGLAGGVDTQYF. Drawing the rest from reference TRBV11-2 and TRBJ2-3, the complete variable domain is EAGVAQSPRYKIIEKRQSVAFWCNPISGHATLYWYQQILGQGPKLLIQFQNNGVVDDSQLPKDRFSAERLKGVDSTLKIQPAKLEDSAVYLCASSLTGLAGGVDTQYFGPGTRLTVL.

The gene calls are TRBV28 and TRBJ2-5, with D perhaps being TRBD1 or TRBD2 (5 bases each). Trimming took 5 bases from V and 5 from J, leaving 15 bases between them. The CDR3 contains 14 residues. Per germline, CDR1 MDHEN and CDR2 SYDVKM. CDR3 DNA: TGTGCCAGCAGTGAGCAGGGCCCGGGGGAGACCCAGTACTTC. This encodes CASSEQGPGETQYF.

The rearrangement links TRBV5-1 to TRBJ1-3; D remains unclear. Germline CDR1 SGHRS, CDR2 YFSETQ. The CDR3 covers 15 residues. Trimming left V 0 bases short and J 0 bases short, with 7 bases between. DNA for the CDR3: TGCGCCAGCAGCTTGGACGTAAACTCTGGAAACACCATATATTTT. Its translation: CASSLDVNSGNTIYF.

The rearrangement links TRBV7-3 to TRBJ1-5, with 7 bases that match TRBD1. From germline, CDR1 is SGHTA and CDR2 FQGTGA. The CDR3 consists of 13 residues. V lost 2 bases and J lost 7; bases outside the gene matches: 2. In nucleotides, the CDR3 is TGTGCCAGCAGCTTAGACAGGGAACAGCCCCAGCATTTT. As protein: CASSLDREQPQHF.

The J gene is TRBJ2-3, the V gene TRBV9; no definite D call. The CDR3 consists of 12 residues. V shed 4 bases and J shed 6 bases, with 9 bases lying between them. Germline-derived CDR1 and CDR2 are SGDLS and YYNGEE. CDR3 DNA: TGTGCCAGCAGCACCCAAGGTGATACGCAGTATTTT. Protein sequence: CASSTQGDTQYF.

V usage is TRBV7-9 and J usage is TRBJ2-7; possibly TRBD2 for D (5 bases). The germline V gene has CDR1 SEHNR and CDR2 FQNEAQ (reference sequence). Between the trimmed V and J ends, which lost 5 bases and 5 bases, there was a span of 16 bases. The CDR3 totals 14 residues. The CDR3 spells CASSTRLATHEQYF. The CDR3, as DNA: TGTGCCAGCAGCACCCGGCTAGCCACGCACGAGCAGTACTTC.

This CDR3 reads CASSLEGVGQPQHF. The CDR3 DNA is TGCGCCAGCAGCTTGGAGGGGGTGGGTCAGCCCCAGCATTTT. The chain joins TRBV5-1 to TRBJ1-5; possible D gene TRBD1, 6 bases. From germline, CDR1 is SGHRS and CDR2 YFSETQ. V lost 0 bases and J 6 bases, leaving 10 bases between the germline ends. The CDR3 is 14 amino acids.

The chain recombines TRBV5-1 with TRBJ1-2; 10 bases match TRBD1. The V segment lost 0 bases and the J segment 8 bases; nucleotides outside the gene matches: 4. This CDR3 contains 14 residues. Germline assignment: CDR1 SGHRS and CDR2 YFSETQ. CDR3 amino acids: CASSLGQGAGGYTF. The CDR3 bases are TGCGCCAGCAGCTTGGGACAGGGGGCTGGAGGCTACACCTTC.

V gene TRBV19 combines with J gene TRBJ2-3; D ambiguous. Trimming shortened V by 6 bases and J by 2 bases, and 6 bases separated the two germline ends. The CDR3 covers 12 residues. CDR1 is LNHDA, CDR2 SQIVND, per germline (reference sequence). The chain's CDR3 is CASRGDTDTQYF. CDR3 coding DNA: TGTGCCAGTAGGGGCGACACAGATACGCAGTATTTT.

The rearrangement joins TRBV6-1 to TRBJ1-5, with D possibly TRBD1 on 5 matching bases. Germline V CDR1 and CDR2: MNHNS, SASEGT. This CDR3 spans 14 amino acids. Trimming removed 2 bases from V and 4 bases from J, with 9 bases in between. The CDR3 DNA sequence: TGTGCCAGCAGTGAATTAGGGGTGAATCAGCCCCAGCATTTT. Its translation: CASSELGVNQPQHF.

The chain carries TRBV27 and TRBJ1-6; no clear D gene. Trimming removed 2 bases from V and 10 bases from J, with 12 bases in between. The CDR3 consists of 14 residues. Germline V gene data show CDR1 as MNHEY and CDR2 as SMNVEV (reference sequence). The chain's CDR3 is CASSLERLRSPLHF. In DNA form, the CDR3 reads TGTGCCAGCAGTTTAGAGAGGCTACGGTCACCCCTCCACTTT.

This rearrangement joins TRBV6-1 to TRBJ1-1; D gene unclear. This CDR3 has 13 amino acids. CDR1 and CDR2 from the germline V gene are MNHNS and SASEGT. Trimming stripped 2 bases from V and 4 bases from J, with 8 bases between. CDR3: CASSESKSTEAFF. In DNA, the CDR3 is TGTGCCAGCAGTGAAAGTAAATCCACTGAAGCTTTCTTT.

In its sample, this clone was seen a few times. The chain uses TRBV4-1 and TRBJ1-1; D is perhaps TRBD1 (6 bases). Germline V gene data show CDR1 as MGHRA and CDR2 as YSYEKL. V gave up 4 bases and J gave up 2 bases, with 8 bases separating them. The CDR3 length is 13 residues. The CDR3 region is CASSLGGNTEAFF. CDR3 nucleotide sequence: TGCGCCAGCAGCCTAGGGGGAAACACTGAAGCTTTCTTT.

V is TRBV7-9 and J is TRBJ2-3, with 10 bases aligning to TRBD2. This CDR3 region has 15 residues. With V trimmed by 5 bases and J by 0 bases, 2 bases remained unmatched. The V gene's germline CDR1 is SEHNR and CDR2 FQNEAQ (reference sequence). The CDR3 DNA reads TGTGCCAGCAGCCCGACTAGCGGGAGCACAGATACGCAGTATTTT. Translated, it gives CASSPTSGSTDTQYF.

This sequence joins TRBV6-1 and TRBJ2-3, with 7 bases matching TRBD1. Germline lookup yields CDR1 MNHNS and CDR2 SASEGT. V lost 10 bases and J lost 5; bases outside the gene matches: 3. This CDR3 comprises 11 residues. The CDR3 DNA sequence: TGTGCCACTACAGGGGTAGATACGCAGTATTTT. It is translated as CATTGVDTQYF.

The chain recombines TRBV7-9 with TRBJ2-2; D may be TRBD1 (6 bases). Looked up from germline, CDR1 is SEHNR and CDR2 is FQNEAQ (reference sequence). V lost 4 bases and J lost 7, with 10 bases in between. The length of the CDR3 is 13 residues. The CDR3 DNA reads TGTGCCAGCAGCTCTACAGGGTTCGGGGAGCTGTTTTTT. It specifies CASSSTGFGELFF.

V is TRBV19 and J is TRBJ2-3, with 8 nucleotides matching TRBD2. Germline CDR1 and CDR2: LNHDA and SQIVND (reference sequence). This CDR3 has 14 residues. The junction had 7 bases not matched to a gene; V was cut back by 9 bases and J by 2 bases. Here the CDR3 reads CASKTTSDTDTQYF. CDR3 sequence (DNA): TGTGCCAGCAAAACGACTAGCGACACAGATACGCAGTATTTT. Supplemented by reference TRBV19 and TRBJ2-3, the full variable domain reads DGGITQSPKYLFRKEGQNVTLSCEQNLNHDAMYWYRQDPGQGLRLIYYSQIVNDFQKGDIAEGYSVSREKKESFPLTVTSAQKNPTAFYLCASKTTSDTDTQYFGPGTRLTVL.